This section outlines one T cell receptor (beta chain) sequence together with its context. There were no recent acute infections or vaccinations among the donors, who were healthy HIV-negative adults. These data belong to a study of shared clonotypes between healthy human individuals. It was about 210 ng DNA, some 30,000 T cell genomes, that sorted-subset replicate PCRs used. Data came from immunoSEQ multiplex PCR; TCRdb stores just in-frame clones and leaves some out. The table includes around 2.1 million clones, around 95% detected once. The TCR originated in a man younger than 35 in good health. The sequencing sample was made of naive CD4+ T cells sorted from blood. The subset denotes: CD45RA+ positively selected.

CDR3 nucleotide sequence: TGTGCCAGCAGTGAAGGACAGAAGACAGATACGCAGTATTTT. Protein product: CASSEGQKTDTQYF. This chain connects TRBV25-1 to TRBJ2-3; D possibly corresponds to TRBD1 (6 bases). CDR1 is MGHDK and CDR2 is SYGVNS in the germline V gene. V was pared by 2 bases and J by 3 bases, with 9 bases between. CDR3 length: 14 amino acids.